The entry below gives a single TCR beta chain sequence along with its context. This entry is derived from a study of blood T cell repertoires in COVID-19. The CDR3 is made up of 12 amino acids. Looked up from germline, CDR1 is SGDLS and CDR2 is YYNGEE. Between the trimmed V and J ends, which lost 3 bases and 8 bases, there was a span of 11 bases. Sequencing was performed with immunoSEQ multiplex PCR; in TCRdb, only in-frame clones are kept and a portion is missing. In the table there are approximately 250,000 clones, approximately 82% of which are singletons. The source is a man in his forties who had recovered from COVID-19. V and J are TRBV9 and TRBJ1-2; tentatively, D is TRBD1 (5 bases). The sequencing input was PBMCs or T cells enriched from blood (not recorded which). Written as DNA, the CDR3 is TGTGCCAGCAGCGGATCCAAGGGGGGCTACACCTTC. Encoded protein: CASSGSKGGYTF. Full variable domain (rest looked up from reference TRBV9 and TRBJ1-2): DSGVTQTPKHLITATGQRVTLRCSPRSGDLSVYWYQQSLDQGLQFLIQYYNGEERAKGNILERFSAQQFPDLHSELNLSSLELGDSALYFCASSGSKGGYTFGSGTRLTVV.